A selection of T cell receptor beta chains follows, all from one sample in a study of blood T cell repertoires in COVID-19. Produced via immunoSEQ multiplex PCR; TCRdb's table is partial and in-frame only. The sample shows about 18,000 clones, approximately 80% of them seen only once. Input material: peripheral blood. The receptors originated from a man older than 75 with acute or convalescent COVID-19. CDR3s include the opening cysteine and the closing phenylalanine or tryptophan. D genes are given only for firm matches. The size entry is marked missing in some rows and otherwise reads once, few, many or a size class.

j_call d_call v_call clone_size cdr3_nt cdr3_aa
TRBJ2-7 TRBD2 TRBV4-3 NA TGCGCCAGCAGCCAAGAACTTCTTTGGCGGGGGGGGTCTGCCTACGAGCAGTACTTC CASSQELLWRGGSAYEQYF
TRBJ1-3 NA TRBV6-5 few TGTGCCAGCCGACAGTTCTCTGGAAACACCATATATTTT CASRQFSGNTIYF
TRBJ1-4 NA TRBV7-2 once TGTGCCAGCAGCTTAGCGGGGGCAATGGGGGAAAAACTGTTTTTT CASSLAGAMGEKLFF
TRBJ2-3 NA TRBV3-1/TRBV3-2 NA TGTGCCAGCAGACCCACCTCCGGGGATACGCAGTATTTT CASRPTSGDTQYF
TRBJ1-5 TRBD1 TRBV6-5 once TGTGCCAGCAGTTATGGCAGGGGGCCGAATCAGCCCCAGCATTTT CASSYGRGPNQPQHF
TRBJ1-6 TRBD1 TRBV6-5 once TGTGCCAGCAGGTACAGGGGTGGACCCCTCCACTTT CASRYRGGPLHF
TRBJ2-1 NA TRBV27 NA TGTGCCAGCGGCCGGGGGAGCTCCTACAATGAGCAGTTCTTC CASGRGSSYNEQFF
TRBJ1-3 NA TRBV10-3 NA TGTGCCACCAGTTTCCGGACTACTGGAAACACCATATATTTT CATSFRTTGNTIYF
TRBJ2-3 NA TRBV7-6 NA TGTGCCAGCAGCTTAGAACAGTATAGCACAGATACGCAGTATTTT CASSLEQYSTDTQYF
TRBJ2-7 NA TRBV5-6 NA TGTGCCAGCAGCTTGGACTGGGGCGGGGGCAACGAGCAGTACTTC CASSLDWGGGNEQYF
TRBJ1-2 NA TRBV4-3 NA TGCGCCAGCAGCCAACCTTCCACAGGATCCTATGGCTACACCTTC CASSQPSTGSYGYTF
TRBJ2-5 NA TRBV7-2 NA TGTGCCAGCAGCTTTTCGCCCCCAGGGTATTCGGAGACCCAGTACTTC CASSFSPPGYSETQYF
TRBJ1-6 TRBD1 TRBV19 NA TGTGCCAGTAGAGCGCGGACAGGGGGAAATTCACCCCTCCACTTT CASRARTGGNSPLHF
TRBJ1-3 NA TRBV4-3 few TGCGCCAGCAGCCAAACCCGGGGACTTCGTGACACGGAGACCGGAAACACCATATATTTT CASSQTRGLRDTETGNTIYF
TRBJ1-2 NA TRBV2 NA TGTGCCAGCAGAGTCGGAGGAACGAACTATGGCTACACCTTC CASRVGGTNYGYTF
TRBJ2-5 NA TRBV7-2 once TGTGCCAGCAGCTTAGCCCCGCGGGAGACCCAGTACTTC CASSLAPRETQYF
TRBJ1-5 NA TRBV18 NA TGTGCCAGCTCACGCACCGGGGGGGGCAATAGCAATCAGCCCCAGCATTTT CASSRTGGGNSNQPQHF
TRBJ1-1 NA TRBV5-4 NA TGTGCCAGCAGCACCAGCGAAAGAACTGAAGCTTTCTTT CASSTSERTEAFF
TRBJ1-5 NA TRBV4-1 NA TGCGCCAGCAGGGAAGGACACGGCAATCAGCCCCAGCATTTT CASREGHGNQPQHF
TRBJ1-6 TRBD1 TRBV6-5 NA TGTGCCAGCAGTCGCCGGGACAGCGGAAATTCACCCCTCCACTTT CASSRRDSGNSPLHF
TRBJ1-1 NA TRBV6-6 NA TGTGCCAGCAGCAACAGGGACATGAACACTGAAGCTTTCTTT CASSNRDMNTEAFF
TRBJ1-3 NA TRBV6-5 NA TGTGCCAGCACCACCAACGGGGGGCGAGGAAACACCATATATTTT CASTTNGGRGNTIYF
TRBJ1-1 NA TRBV2 few TGTGCCAGCAGCAATAACAGGCGGGGCACTGAAGCTTTCTTT CASSNNRRGTEAFF
TRBJ2-1 NA TRBV5-5 NA TGTGCCAGCAGACCCTCAACGGGTTCTTACAATGAGCAGTTCTTC CASRPSTGSYNEQFF
TRBJ1-1 NA TRBV10-2 once TGCGCCAGCAGACAGGACACTGAAGCTTTCTTT CASRQDTEAFF
TRBJ1-1 NA TRBV19 few TGTGCCAGTAGTATAGACGCCAAAGCGAGCACTGAAGCTTTCTTT CASSIDAKASTEAFF
TRBJ2-6 TRBD1 TRBV3-1/TRBV3-2 NA TGTGCCAGTAGTGGCTGGACAGGCCTCTCTGGGGCCAACGTCCTGACTTTC CASSGWTGLSGANVLTF